This TCR beta chain was retrieved from a study of Ad26.COV2.S vaccination and SARS-CoV-2 variants. Method: immunoSEQ multiplex PCR; TCRdb's copy keeps in-frame clones and lacks some. Here the sample spans around 450,000 clones, 90% being singletons. Details on this clone: Other DNA sequences in the sample encode the same CDR3.

Treatment here: 15 to 20 received Ad26.COV2.S at low or high dose, single or two shots; 5 received placebo; per-sample allocation not given. Sampling was done on day 63 after the first vaccine or placebo injection. The CDR3 totals 14 residues. Trimming took 3 bases from V and 1 from J; bases not matched to a gene: 3. CDR1 is KGHSH, CDR2 LQKENI, per germline. The chain has TRBV18 and TRBJ2-7, with 7 bases lining up with TRBD1. This receptor was identified in a person between 18 and 60 years old who received the Ad26.COV2.S COVID-19 vaccine or a placebo. Sample: peripheral blood, taken in a trial of Ad26.COV2.S vaccine versus placebo. The CDR3 DNA reads as TGTGCCAGCTCACCCGACAGGGCTTCCTACGAGCAGTACTTC. Its protein product is CASSPDRASYEQYF.